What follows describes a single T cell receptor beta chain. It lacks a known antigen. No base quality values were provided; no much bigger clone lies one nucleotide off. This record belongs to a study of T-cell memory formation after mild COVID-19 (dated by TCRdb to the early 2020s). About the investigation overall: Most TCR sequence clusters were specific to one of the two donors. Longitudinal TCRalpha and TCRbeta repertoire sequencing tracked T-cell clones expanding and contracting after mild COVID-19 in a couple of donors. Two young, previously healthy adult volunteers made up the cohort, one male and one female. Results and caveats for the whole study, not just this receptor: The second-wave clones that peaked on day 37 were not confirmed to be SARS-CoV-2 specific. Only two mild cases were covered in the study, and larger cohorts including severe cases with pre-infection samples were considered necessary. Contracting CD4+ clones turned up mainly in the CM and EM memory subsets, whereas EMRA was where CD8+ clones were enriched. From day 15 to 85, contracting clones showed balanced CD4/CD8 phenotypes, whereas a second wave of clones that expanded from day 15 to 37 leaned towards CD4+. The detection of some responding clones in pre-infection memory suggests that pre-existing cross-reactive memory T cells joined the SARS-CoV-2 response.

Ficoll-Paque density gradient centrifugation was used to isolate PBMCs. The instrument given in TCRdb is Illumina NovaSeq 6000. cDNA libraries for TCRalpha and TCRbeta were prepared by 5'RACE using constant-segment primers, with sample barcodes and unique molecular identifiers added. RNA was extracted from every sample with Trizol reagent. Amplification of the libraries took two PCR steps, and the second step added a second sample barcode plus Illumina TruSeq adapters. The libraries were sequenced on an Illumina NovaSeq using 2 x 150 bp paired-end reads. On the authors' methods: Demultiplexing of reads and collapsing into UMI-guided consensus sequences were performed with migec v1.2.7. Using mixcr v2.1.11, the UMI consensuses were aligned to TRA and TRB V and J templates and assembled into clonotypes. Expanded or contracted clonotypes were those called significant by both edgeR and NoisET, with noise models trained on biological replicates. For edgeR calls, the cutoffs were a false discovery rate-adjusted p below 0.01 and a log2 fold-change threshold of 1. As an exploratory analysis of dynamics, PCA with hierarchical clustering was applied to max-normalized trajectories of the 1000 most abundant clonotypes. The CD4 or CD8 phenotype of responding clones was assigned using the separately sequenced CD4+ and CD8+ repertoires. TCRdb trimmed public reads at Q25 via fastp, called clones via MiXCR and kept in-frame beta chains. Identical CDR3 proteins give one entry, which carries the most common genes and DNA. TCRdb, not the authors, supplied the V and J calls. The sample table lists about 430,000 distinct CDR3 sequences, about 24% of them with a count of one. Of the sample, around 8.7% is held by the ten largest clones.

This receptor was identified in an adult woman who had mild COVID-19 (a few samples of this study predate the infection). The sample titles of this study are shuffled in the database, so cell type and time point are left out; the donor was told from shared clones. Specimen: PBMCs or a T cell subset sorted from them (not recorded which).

The CDR3 reads CATSRDTGGDKNIQYF. The nucleotide sequence reads as follows: TGTGCCACCAGCAGAGATACCGGAGGTGACAAAAACATTCAGTACTTC. The rearranged segments are TRBV15 and TRBJ2-4, with TRBD2 as a weak D call on 5 bases. CDR1 and CDR2 were assigned from the germline V gene (reference sequence) as LNHNV and YYDKDF. The junction carries 12 bases between V and J, which are trimmed by 0 bases and 3 bases respectively. Including the terminal cysteine and phenylalanine, the CDR3 comprises 16 residues. Only the CDR3 region is kept as DNA, spanning 48 bases read in frame from base 1. Supplemented by the reference TRBV15 and TRBJ2-4 proteins around the CDR3, the complete variable domain is DAMVIQNPRYQVTQFGKPVTLSCSQTLNHNVMYWYQQKSSQAPKLLFHYYDKDFNNEADTPDNFQSRRPNTSFCFLDIRSPGLGDTAMYLCATSRDTGGDKNIQYFGAGTRLSVL.